This entry lists 18 T cell receptor beta chains sequenced from one sample in a study of blood T cells in healthy people across ages. The authors ran a second PCR of about 6 to 11 cycles using a sample-barcoded 5' primer and a J-beta primer mix. MiXCR, run by TCRdb on the 5' RACE reads, gives a single entry per CDR3 protein. The sample holds under 1,000,000 distinct CDR3 sequences; 35% to 60% are singletons and the top ten take around 18%. Sequencing was done on a sample of blood. Receptors originate from a man older than 75 in good health.

This clonotype was counted between two and nine times. The chain combines TRBV15 with TRBJ1-4; unclear D gene. CDR3 size: 12 residues. The germline CDR1 and CDR2 sequences are LNHNV and YYDKDF (reference sequence). V was cut by 5 bases and J by 15 bases, with 16 bases left in between. CDR3 sequence (DNA): TGTGCCACCAGCCCCGAGCTTGGAGTGATGTTTTTT. Translated, it gives CATSPELGVMFF. Using reference TRBV15 and TRBJ1-4 for the parts outside the CDR3, the full variable domain is DAMVIQNPRYQVTQFGKPVTLSCSQTLNHNVMYWYQQKSSQAPKLLFHYYDKDFNNEADTPDNFQSRRPNTSFCFLDIRSPGLGDTAMYLCATSPELGVMFFGSGTQLSVL.

The V gene is TRBV7-3, the J gene TRBJ2-7; D uncertain. TRBJ2-5 explains the end of the DNA better; the J call may be wrong. The CDR3 totals 15 residues. CDR1 and CDR2 from the germline V gene are SGHTA and FQGTGA. The CDR3 loop is CASSLSSDSGETQYF. The DNA of the CDR3 is TGTGCCAGCAGCCTATCATCCGACTCTGGGGAGACCCAGTACTTC.

This clonotype was seen more than once but under ten times. The V and J genes are TRBV15 and TRBJ2-3; possible D gene TRBD2, 6 bases. CDR1 and CDR2 from the germline V gene are LNHNV and YYDKDF (reference sequence). The length of the CDR3 is 17 residues. The germline V and J ends were trimmed by 3 bases and 0 bases, with 16 bases remaining between them. CDR3 DNA: TGTGCCACCAGCAGGCCCGGGGACTCAGAAAGCACAGATACGCAGTATTTT. Translation gives CATSRPGDSESTDTQYF.

The chain combines TRBV20-1 with TRBJ1-6; 8 nucleotides line up with TRBD1. V was pared by 5 bases and J by 7 bases, with 4 bases of the junction left unmatched. The CDR3 contains 13 residues. The V gene's germline CDR1 is DFQATT and CDR2 SNEGSKA (reference sequence). CDR3 DNA sequence: TGCAGTGCTGGGGACAGGAGAAATTCACCCCTCCACTTT. Residues: CSAGDRRNSPLHF.

This clonotype appeared a few times. This rearrangement joins TRBV2 to TRBJ2-5; D is unclear. The CDR3 contains 13 residues. Germline V gene data show CDR1 as SNHLY and CDR2 as FYNNEI. With 7 bases removed from V and 2 bases from J, the gap between germline ends came to 11 bases. DNA for the CDR3: TGTGCCAGCAATTCAGCGCTACAAGAGACCCAGTACTTC. Protein: CASNSALQETQYF.

This clonotype was seen a few times. The chain recombines TRBV7-6 with TRBJ2-2; 13 nucleotides agree with TRBD2. This CDR3 contains 16 residues. Germline lookup yields CDR1 SGHVS and CDR2 FNYEAQ. The V and J ends lost 5 bases and 7 bases, in that order; junction bases with no gene match: 7. The CDR3 region is CASSQLAGGPGGELFF. As DNA, the CDR3 is TGTGCCAGCAGCCAACTAGCGGGAGGGCCCGGCGGGGAGCTGTTTTTT.

This chain uses TRBV4-1 with TRBJ2-4; D unclear. The CDR3 totals 12 residues. CDR1 and CDR2 (germline): MGHRA, YSYEKL. The V and J ends lost 0 bases and 12 bases respectively, with 9 bases between them. CDR3 nucleotide sequence: TGCGCCAGCAGCCAAGATGGCGAGCGTCAGTACTTC. This gives the protein CASSQDGERQYF.

This clonotype has more than one count but fewer than ten. The chain uses TRBV12-3 or TRBV12-4 and TRBJ2-2; no clear D. Trimming stripped 5 bases from V and 5 bases from J, with 15 bases between. There are 15 residues in the CDR3. The CDR3 loop reads CASSNQGRPTGELFF. As DNA, the CDR3 is TGTGCCAGCAGTAACCAAGGACGTCCTACCGGGGAGCTGTTTTTT.

The chain carries TRBV20-1 and TRBJ2-1, with 9 nucleotides matching TRBD1. The end of the DNA is better explained by TRBJ2-7, so the J call may be wrong. There are 15 residues in the CDR3. Germline V lookup: CDR1 DFQATT, CDR2 SNEGSKA (reference sequence). The CDR3 DNA is TGCAGTGCTAGAACCGGGACAGGGAGCTACAATGAGCAGTACTTC. Amino acid sequence: CSARTGTGSYNEQYF.

The chain joins TRBV7-2 to TRBJ2-3; TRBD2 agrees at 11 bases. The CDR3 has 18 residues. The V gene end was trimmed by 6 bases and the J gene end by 4 bases; junction bases not matched to a gene: 15. In germline, CDR1 is SGHTA, CDR2 FQGNSA. In DNA, the CDR3 is TGTGCCAGCAGTTTAAACTTCAGACTAGCGGGATTGGCAGATACGCAGTATTTT. Protein: CASSLNFRLAGLADTQYF.

This rearrangement joins TRBV6-2 or TRBV6-3 to TRBJ2-1; 8 bases align to TRBD2. The CDR3 has 14 amino acids. The germline V gene has CDR1 MNHEY and CDR2 SVGEGT. V shed 7 bases and J 4 bases; nucleotides not matched to a gene: 6. The CDR3 loop is CASTRGAHYNEQFF. The CDR3 nucleotides read TGTGCCAGCACGCGGGGGGCCCATTACAATGAGCAGTTCTTC.

This clonotype was observed a few times. The rearrangement joins TRBV29-1 to TRBJ1-2, with D uncertain. V lost 7 bases and J 0 bases, leaving 12 bases between the germline ends. The CDR3 has 13 amino acids. The germline gives CDR1 SQVTM, CDR2 ANQGSEA. Here the CDR3 DNA reads TGCAGCGCTAACCTTGCAACTAACTATGGCTACACCTTC. This encodes CSANLATNYGYTF. The full variable domain, with the rest looked up from reference TRBV29-1 and TRBJ1-2, is SAVISQKPSRDICQRGTSLTIQCQVDSQVTMMFWYRQQPGQSLTLIATANQGSEATYESGFVIDKFPISRPNLTFSTLTVSNMSPEDSSIYLCSANLATNYGYTFGSGTRLTVV.

This clonotype showed up just once. This chain links TRBV20-1 with TRBJ2-6; no definite D call. The CDR3 loop spans 14 amino acids. CDR1 and CDR2 from the germline V gene are DFQATT and SNEGSKA (reference sequence). Trimming shortened V by 6 bases and J by 0 bases, and 9 bases separated the two germline ends. Here the CDR3 DNA reads TGCAGTGCACCACACCGCTCTGGGGCCAACGTCCTGACTTTC. Amino acids: CSAPHRSGANVLTF.

This clonotype was observed once. The chain combines TRBV20-1 with TRBJ2-1, with 13 bases aligning to TRBD2. The tail of the sequence fits TRBJ2-7 better, so the J call may be wrong. Per the germline V gene, CDR1 is DFQATT and CDR2 is SNEGSKA (reference sequence). This CDR3 spans 17 amino acids. The CDR3 region has the DNA TGCAGTGCATTAGAGCGACTAGCGGGAGGATCCTACAATGAGCAGTACTTC. Translating gives CSALERLAGGSYNEQYF.

This clonotype was seen just once. The chain uses TRBV9 and TRBJ2-5; no clear D gene. Trimming removed 0 bases from V and 13 bases from J, with 22 bases in between. The CDR3 contains 15 residues. Germline CDR1 and CDR2: SGDLS and YYNGEE. CDR3 DNA: TGTGCCAGCAGCGTAGCTCCAACGGGCGTTTACGAGCGGTACTTC. This gives the protein CASSVAPTGVYERYF.

This clonotype has at least ten counts. The rearrangement uses TRBV28 and TRBJ2-1, with 9 positions matching TRBD2. This CDR3 has 15 amino acids. Germline loops: CDR1 MDHEN, CDR2 SYDVKM. The J segment lost 3 bases and the V segment lost 2 bases, leaving 2 bases of the junction unmatched. The CDR3 region has the DNA TGTGCCAGCAGTTTACCTAGCGGGAACTACAATGAGCAGTTCTTC. Translation gives CASSLPSGNYNEQFF. Looking up the rest from reference TRBV28 and TRBJ2-1 gives the full variable domain: DVKVTQSSRYLVKRTGEKVFLECVQDMDHENMFWYRQDPGLGLRLIYFSYDVKMKEKGDIPEGYSVSREKKERFSLILESASTNQTSMYLCASSLPSGNYNEQFFGPGTRLTVL.

This chain joins TRBV20-1 and TRBJ2-7, with D unresolved. The CDR3 runs 13 residues. Trimming removed 6 bases from V and 3 bases from J, with 15 bases in between. CDR1 is DFQATT and CDR2 is SNEGSKA in the germline V gene (reference sequence). The CDR3 here is CSATRTSYYEQYF. Written as DNA, the CDR3 is TGCAGTGCGACCCGGACCAGTTACTACGAGCAGTACTTC.

DNA of the CDR3: TGCAGTGCTAGATCAGGGACAGGGGGCTACGAGCAGTACTTC. Its protein is CSARSGTGGYEQYF. The rearrangement joins TRBV20-1 to TRBJ2-7, with TRBD1 matching over 11 bases. CDR3 length: 14 amino acids. The trim removed 2 bases at V and 3 bases at J, leaving 3 bases unmatched. CDR1 is DFQATT and CDR2 is SNEGSKA in the germline V gene (reference sequence).